This T cell receptor (beta chain) was retrieved from a study of beta chain features in type 1 diabetes. Whole-study findings and limits: Reduced insertions and increased deletions marked VDJ junctions in type 1 diabetes patients.

The authors reverse transcribed all of the isolated RNA, so sequencing captured expressed TCRB transcripts. The protocol was immunoSEQ multiplex PCR, while the TCRdb copy is restricted to in-frame clones and leaves out a portion. Here the sample spans around 340,000 clones, about 20% being singletons. CDR3 length equals 15 residues. Looked up from germline, CDR1 is SGHNT and CDR2 is YYREEE (reference sequence). With V trimmed by 5 bases and J by 5 bases, 8 bases remained unmatched. With respect to this clone: Its antigen is still unknown.

The chain has TRBV5-4 and TRBJ2-2, with TRBD1 matching 8 bases. The sequence derives from a woman between 18 and 29 years old in good health. Source material: naive CD4+ T cells from blood. CDR3 amino acids: CASSSGGLRTGELFF. In nucleotides, the CDR3 is TGTGCCAGCAGTTCAGGGGGCTTAAGGACCGGGGAGCTGTTTTTT. Full variable domain (outside the CDR3, taken from reference TRBV5-4 and TRBJ2-2): ETGVTQSPTHLIKTRGQQVTLRCSSQSGHNTVSWYQQALGQGPQFIFQYYREEENGRGNFPPRFSGLQFPNYSSELNVNALELDDSALYLCASSSGGLRTGELFFGEGSRLTVL.